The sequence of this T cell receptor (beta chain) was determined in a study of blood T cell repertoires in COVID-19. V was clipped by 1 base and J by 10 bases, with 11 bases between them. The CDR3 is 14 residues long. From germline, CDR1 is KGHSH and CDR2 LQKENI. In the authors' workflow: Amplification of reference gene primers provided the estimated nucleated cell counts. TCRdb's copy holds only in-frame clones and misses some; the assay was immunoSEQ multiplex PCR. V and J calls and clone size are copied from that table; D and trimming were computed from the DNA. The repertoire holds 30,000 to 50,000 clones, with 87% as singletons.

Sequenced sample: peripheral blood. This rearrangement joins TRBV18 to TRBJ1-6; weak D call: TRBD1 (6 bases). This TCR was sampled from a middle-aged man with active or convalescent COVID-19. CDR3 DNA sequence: TGTGCCAGCTCACCACGACAGGACGACTCACCCCTCCACTTT. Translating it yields CASSPRQDDSPLHF.